This T cell receptor (beta chain) comes out of a study of T cell responses to AZD1222 COVID-19 vaccine. Some clones are missing from TCRdb's copy, which holds only in-frame ones; the method was immunoSEQ multiplex PCR. Of fewer than 85,000 clones detected, roughly 87% appear once; the ten largest clones hold around 19%. This receptor was obtained from an adult who received the AZD1222 COVID-19 vaccine. Source: peripheral blood, taken 28 days after the second AZD1222 dose.

CDR3 amino acids: CASSPPRQGRDGYTF. The DNA for the CDR3 is TGTGCCAGCAGCCCCCCTAGGCAGGGAAGAGATGGCTACACCTTC. The genes are TRBV3-1 (or the pseudogene TRBV3-2) and TRBJ1-2; possibly TRBD1 for D (5 bases). CDR1 is LGHDT, CDR2 YNNKEL, per germline (reference sequence). Trimming stripped 4 bases from V and 6 bases from J, with 18 bases between. The CDR3 is made up of 15 amino acids.